The rows below give T cell receptor beta chains drawn from one sample of a study of T cell responses to AZD1222 COVID-19 vaccine. Repertoires were generated with immunoSEQ multiplex PCR, while TCRdb's copy carries only in-frame clones and drops some. This sample yields approximately 120,000 clones, of which around nine tenths are seen a single time; 7.2% belongs to the top ten. The material was peripheral blood, obtained on day 0 of AZD1222 vaccination. The source of these receptors is an adult in good health. Both conserved end residues are part of each CDR3. The D gene is left open where the match is weak. Some rows have no size entry. The others give once, few or many, or a class for an expanded clone.

d_gene	j_gene	v_gene	abundance	CDR3aa	CDR3nt
.	TRBJ1-2	TRBV11-2	.	CASSLDGQGYGYTF	TGTGCCAGCAGCTTAGACGGCCAGGGCTATGGCTACACCTTC
.	TRBJ1-1	TRBV6-1	once	CASSESSVRRAFF	TGTGCCAGCAGTGAATCGTCTGTCCGACGGGCTTTCTTT
.	TRBJ1-4	TRBV2	.	CASSEALMGEKLFF	TGTGCCAGCAGTGAAGCGCTTATGGGGGAAAAACTGTTTTTT
TRBD2	TRBJ2-3	TRBV19	.	CASSIQGGSPPDTQYF	TGTGCCAGTAGTATTCAGGGAGGGAGTCCCCCAGATACGCAGTATTTT
TRBD2	TRBJ2-7	TRBV19	.	CASSTGRGVYEQYF	TGTGCCAGTAGTACCGGACGGGGGGTCTACGAGCAGTACTTC
TRBD2	TRBJ2-1	TRBV30	.	CAWSVRTSGGGYNEQFF	TGTGCCTGGAGTGTACGGACTAGCGGGGGGGGTTACAATGAGCAGTTCTTC
TRBD2	TRBJ2-7	TRBV19	once	CASSIEGTSVEQYF	TGTGCCAGTAGTATAGAGGGGACTAGCGTCGAGCAGTACTTC
.	TRBJ2-2	TRBV12-3/TRBV12-4	.	CASRSTNTGELFF	TGTGCCAGCAGAAGTACGAACACCGGGGAGCTGTTTTTT
.	TRBJ1-5	TRBV10-3	.	CAISESRYDGNQPQHF	TGTGCCATCAGTGAGTCGAGGTATGATGGCAATCAGCCCCAGCATTTT
.	TRBJ2-3	TRBV29-1	.	CSVGEGSSTDTQYF	TGCAGCGTTGGCGAGGGATCTAGCACAGATACGCAGTATTTT
TRBD1	TRBJ1-6	TRBV30	.	CAWSGQGSSPLHF	TGTGCCTGGAGTGGACAGGGGAGTTCACCCCTCCACTTT
.	TRBJ1-1	TRBV5-4	once	CASISENTEAFF	TGTGCCAGCATATCGGAGAACACTGAAGCTTTCTTT
TRBD2	TRBJ2-3	TRBV7-6	.	CASSPLAGGSTDTQYF	TGTGCCAGCAGCCCCCTTGCGGGGGGGAGCACAGATACGCAGTATTTT
TRBD1	TRBJ2-2	TRBV6-2/TRBV6-3	.	CASSYRQGANTGELFF	TGTGCCAGCAGTTACCGACAGGGTGCGAACACCGGGGAGCTGTTTTTT
.	TRBJ1-4	TRBV9	.	CASSLGGRDEKLFF	TGTGCCAGCAGCCTGGGAGGGAGAGATGAAAAACTGTTTTTT
TRBD1	TRBJ1-2	TRBV28	.	CASSVGQGYGYTF	TGTGCCAGCAGTGTCGGACAGGGATATGGCTACACCTTC
.	TRBJ1-6	TRBV5-4	.	CASSPGSPSSYNSPLHF	TGTGCCAGCAGCCCCGGAAGTCCAAGCTCCTATAATTCACCCCTCCACTTT
TRBD2	TRBJ2-3	TRBV4-2	.	CASSQAGLAGLGTDTQYF	TGTGCCAGCAGCCAGGCCGGACTAGCGGGCCTCGGCACAGATACGCAGTATTTT
.	TRBJ1-3	TRBV3-1/TRBV3-2	.	CASSQDWARETGNTIYF	TGTGCCAGCAGCCAAGATTGGGCCAGGGAGACTGGAAACACCATATATTTT
.	TRBJ2-2	TRBV6-6	.	CASTWIGINTGELFF	TGTGCCAGCACCTGGATAGGCATTAACACCGGGGAGCTGTTTTTT
.	TRBJ2-5	TRBV20-1	.	CSASQAQVGTQYF	TGCAGTGCTAGTCAGGCCCAGGTGGGGACCCAGTACTTC
.	TRBJ1-1	TRBV5-5	.	CASSLGTGRTEAFF	TGTGCCAGCAGCTTGGGGACCGGGCGGACTGAAGCTTTCTTT
.	TRBJ2-3	TRBV5-1	.	CASSFWRTDTQYF	TGCGCCAGCAGCTTTTGGCGGACAGATACGCAGTATTTT
.	TRBJ1-1	TRBV27	once	CASSLGADSNTEAFF	TGTGCCAGCAGTTTGGGGGCCGACAGTAACACTGAAGCTTTCTTT
.	TRBJ1-1	TRBV27	.	CASSLSGQRNTEAFF	TGTGCCAGCAGTTTATCCGGACAGAGGAACACTGAAGCTTTCTTT
TRBD2	TRBJ2-1	TRBV15	.	CATSRDLASGGLDVQFF	TGTGCCACCAGCAGAGATCTGGCTAGCGGCGGCCTCGATGTGCAGTTCTTC
.	TRBJ2-2	TRBV6-1	few	CASSLTLNTGELFF	TGTGCCAGCAGCCTCACCCTGAACACCGGGGAGCTGTTTTTT
TRBD2	TRBJ2-2	TRBV9	.	CASSAGTSGRAGTGELFF	TGTGCCAGCAGCGCCGGGACTAGCGGGAGGGCGGGCACCGGGGAGCTGTTTTTT
.	TRBJ2-5	TRBV28	.	CASSLPSLARWETQYF	TGTGCCAGCAGTTTGCCGTCTCTGGCGCGGTGGGAGACCCAGTACTTC
TRBD2	TRBJ2-1	TRBV29-1	.	CSVELAGYEQFF	TGCAGCGTTGAACTAGCGGGATATGAGCAGTTCTTC
.	TRBJ1-2	TRBV7-9	few	CASSMTGYGYTF	TGTGCCAGCAGCATGACCGGCTATGGCTACACCTTC
TRBD2	TRBJ2-1	TRBV2	once	CASSETSGRVAEQFF	TGTGCCAGCAGTGAGACTAGCGGGAGAGTGGCTGAGCAGTTCTTC
.	TRBJ1-1	TRBV7-3	.	CASSSRGVTEAFF	TGTGCCAGCAGCTCCAGGGGAGTCACTGAAGCTTTCTTT
TRBD2	TRBJ2-7	TRBV7-6	.	CASSLSLAGGLSAYEQYF	TGTGCCAGCAGCTTGTCCCTAGCGGGAGGTCTTTCGGCCTACGAGCAGTACTTC
.	TRBJ2-7	TRBV28	.	CASSLNEQYF	TGTGCCAGCAGTTTAAACGAGCAGTACTTC
TRBD2	TRBJ2-3	TRBV28	.	CASSLGGTTDTQYF	TGTGCCAGCAGTCTGGGGGGGACCACAGATACGCAGTATTTT
TRBD1	TRBJ1-4	TRBV6-1	.	CASSEGTGAEKLFF	TGTGCCAGCAGTGAAGGGACAGGGGCTGAAAAACTGTTTTTT
TRBD1	TRBJ2-5	TRBV7-9	once	CASSLRGQGQETQYF	TGTGCCAGCAGCTTAAGGGGACAGGGACAAGAGACCCAGTACTTC
TRBD2	TRBJ2-1	TRBV7-6	.	CASSLSGRAENEQFF	TGTGCCAGCAGCCTTAGCGGGAGGGCCGAAAATGAGCAGTTCTTC
TRBD1	TRBJ2-7	TRBV6-5	.	CASRDRGLYEQYF	TGTGCCAGCAGAGACAGGGGGTTGTACGAGCAGTACTTC
.	TRBJ2-7	TRBV28	few	CASSLSAGVSYEQYF	TGTGCCAGCAGTTTGTCGGCAGGGGTCTCCTACGAGCAGTACTTC
.	TRBJ1-2	TRBV28	once	CASSPRFNYGYTF	TGTGCCAGCAGCCCCAGGTTTAACTATGGCTACACCTTC
.	TRBJ1-6	TRBV28	.	CATGGPNNSPLHF	TGTGCCACCGGCGGGCCTAATAATTCACCCCTCCACTTT
TRBD1	TRBJ2-2	TRBV18	.	CASSPRGQVNTGELFF	TGTGCCAGCTCACCAAGGGGACAGGTGAACACCGGGGAGCTGTTTTTT
.	TRBJ2-5	TRBV28	once	CASGGQETQYF	TGTGCCAGCGGAGGACAAGAGACCCAGTACTTC
TRBD1	TRBJ1-2	TRBV28	.	CASRGGGSYGYTF	TGTGCCAGCAGAGGAGGGGGCAGCTATGGCTACACCTTC
.	TRBJ1-1	TRBV6-5	.	CASSYGSGYTEAFF	TGTGCCAGCAGTTACGGCTCGGGTTACACTGAAGCTTTCTTT
.	TRBJ1-4	TRBV5-1	.	CASSLFPGASYEKLFF	TGCGCCAGCAGCTTGTTCCCGGGGGCAAGTTATGAAAAACTGTTTTTT